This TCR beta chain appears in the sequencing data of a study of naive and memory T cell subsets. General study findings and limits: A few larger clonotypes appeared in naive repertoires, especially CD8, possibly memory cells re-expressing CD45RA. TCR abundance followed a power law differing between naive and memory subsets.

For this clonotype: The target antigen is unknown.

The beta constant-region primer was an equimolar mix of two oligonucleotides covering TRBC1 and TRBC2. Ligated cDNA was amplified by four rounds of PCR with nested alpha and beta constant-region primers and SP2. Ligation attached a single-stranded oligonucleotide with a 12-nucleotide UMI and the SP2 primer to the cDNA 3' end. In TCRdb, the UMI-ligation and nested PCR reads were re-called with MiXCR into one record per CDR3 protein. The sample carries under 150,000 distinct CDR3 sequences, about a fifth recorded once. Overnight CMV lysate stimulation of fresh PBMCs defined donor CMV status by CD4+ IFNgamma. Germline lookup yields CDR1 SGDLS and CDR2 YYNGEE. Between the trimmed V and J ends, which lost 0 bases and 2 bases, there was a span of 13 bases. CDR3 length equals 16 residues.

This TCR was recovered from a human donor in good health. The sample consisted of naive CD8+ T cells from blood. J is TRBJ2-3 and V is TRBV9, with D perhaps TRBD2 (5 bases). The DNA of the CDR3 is TGTGCCAGCAGCGTAGTAGCGAGCGGTAACACAGATACGCAGTATTTT. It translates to CASSVVASGNTDTQYF.